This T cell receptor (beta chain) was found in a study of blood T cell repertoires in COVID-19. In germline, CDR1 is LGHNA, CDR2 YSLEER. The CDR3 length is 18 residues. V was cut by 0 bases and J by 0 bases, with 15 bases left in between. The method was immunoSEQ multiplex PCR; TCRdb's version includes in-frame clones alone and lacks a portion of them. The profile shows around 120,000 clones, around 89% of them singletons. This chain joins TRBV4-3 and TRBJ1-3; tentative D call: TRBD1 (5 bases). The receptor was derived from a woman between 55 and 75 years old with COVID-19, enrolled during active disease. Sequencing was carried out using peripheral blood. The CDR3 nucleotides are TGCGCCAGCAGCCAAGATTGGTCAGGGCTGCTCTCTGGAAACACCATATATTTT. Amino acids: CASSQDWSGLLSGNTIYF.